This is a list of T cell receptor beta chains from one sample in a study of T-cell memory formation after mild COVID-19. Each CDR3 protein gets one entry after TCRdb re-called the 5' RACE reads with MiXCR. The sample has some 440,000 distinct CDR3 sequences; around a quarter are singletons. Sequencing was performed on PBMCs or a T cell subset sorted from them (not recorded which). Every receptor here comes from an adult woman who had mild COVID-19 (a few samples of this study predate the infection). Cell type and time point are not known. CDR3s include the opening cysteine and the closing phenylalanine or tryptophan. The D gene is left open where the match is weak. Clone size appears in some rows only: once, few, many, or a class for an expanded clone.

clone_size: .; d_call: TRBD1; j_call: TRBJ2-7; v_call: TRBV30; cdr3_nt: TGTGCCTGTACCGGGACAGGGTACGAGCAGTACTTC; cdr3_aa: CACTGTGYEQYF
clone_size: .; d_call: TRBD2; j_call: TRBJ2-2; v_call: TRBV7-9; cdr3_nt: TGTGCCAGCAGCTTTCTAGCGGGGGAGAACACCGGGGAGCTGTTTTTT; cdr3_aa: CASSFLAGENTGELFF
clone_size: .; d_call: .; j_call: TRBJ2-3; v_call: TRBV21-1; cdr3_nt: TGTGCCAGCAGCTGGACTAGCGCAGATACGCAGTATTTT; cdr3_aa: CASSWTSADTQYF
clone_size: .; d_call: TRBD1; j_call: TRBJ1-2; v_call: TRBV24-1; cdr3_nt: TGTGCCACCAGTGCAAGTCCGGGACAGGGTAACTATGGCTACACCTTC; cdr3_aa: CATSASPGQGNYGYTF
clone_size: many; d_call: TRBD2; j_call: TRBJ2-3; v_call: TRBV4-1; cdr3_nt: TGCGCCAGCAGCCAAGAGGGACTAGCGGGGAAGGATACGCAGTATTTT; cdr3_aa: CASSQEGLAGKDTQYF
clone_size: few; d_call: .; j_call: TRBJ2-7; v_call: TRBV23-1; cdr3_nt: TGCGCCAGCAGCCACAGGGAATGCAACGAGCAGTACTTC; cdr3_aa: CASSHRECNEQYF
clone_size: few; d_call: .; j_call: TRBJ2-2; v_call: TRBV3-2; cdr3_nt: TGTGCCAGCAGCCCCGATCTGCAGGGTCGGCTGTTTTTT; cdr3_aa: CASSPDLQGRLFF
clone_size: .; d_call: TRBD2; j_call: TRBJ2-5; v_call: TRBV5-1; cdr3_nt: TGCGCCAGCAGCTCCAGAGTTGCCGGGGGGGAGACCCAGTACTTC; cdr3_aa: CASSSRVAGGETQYF
clone_size: .; d_call: TRBD2; j_call: TRBJ2-2; v_call: TRBV7-9; cdr3_nt: TGTGCCAGCAGCCCGCGTAGCGGGGATAACACCGGGGAGCTGTTTTTT; cdr3_aa: CASSPRSGDNTGELFF
clone_size: few; d_call: .; j_call: TRBJ1-3; v_call: TRBV21-1; cdr3_nt: TGTGCCAGCAGCGCGGCGACAGGGGGCTGTGGAAACACCATATATTTT; cdr3_aa: CASSAATGGCGNTIYF
clone_size: .; d_call: .; j_call: TRBJ1-1; v_call: TRBV12-3/TRBV12-4; cdr3_nt: TGTGCCAGCAGTTGGGGGGGCAGGGTGAACACTGAAGCTTTCTTT; cdr3_aa: CASSWGGRVNTEAFF
clone_size: few; d_call: TRBD2; j_call: TRBJ2-3; v_call: TRBV13; cdr3_nt: TGTGCCAGCAGCTTAAACGCGGGAGCATACGATACGCAGTATTTT; cdr3_aa: CASSLNAGAYDTQYF
clone_size: .; d_call: .; j_call: TRBJ2-5; v_call: TRBV30; cdr3_nt: TGTGCCTGGAGTGGAGGACAGGGAGGGGGAGAGACCCAGTACTTC; cdr3_aa: CAWSGGQGGGETQYF
clone_size: few; d_call: .; j_call: TRBJ1-1; v_call: TRBV18; cdr3_nt: TGTCAAGGGGCAGGGGATAAAAACACTGAAGCTTTCTTT; cdr3_aa: CQGAGDKNTEAFF
clone_size: few; d_call: .; j_call: TRBJ2-2; v_call: TRBV6-6; cdr3_nt: TGTGCCAGCAGTTTAACCGGAGCCACCGGGGAGCTGTTTTTT; cdr3_aa: CASSLTGATGELFF
clone_size: few; d_call: .; j_call: TRBJ1-2; v_call: TRBV5-1; cdr3_nt: TGCGCCAGCAGCCTACAGGACCGACAGGCGTATGGCTACACCTTC; cdr3_aa: CASSLQDRQAYGYTF
clone_size: .; d_call: .; j_call: TRBJ1-1; v_call: TRBV29-1; cdr3_nt: TGCAGCGTTGAACCCTTGAGGGGCACTGAAGCTTTCTTT; cdr3_aa: CSVEPLRGTEAFF
clone_size: few; d_call: .; j_call: TRBJ2-5; v_call: TRBV7-9; cdr3_nt: TGTGCCAGCAGCGCTCGGACGGTGGGGGAGACCCAGTACTTC; cdr3_aa: CASSARTVGETQYF
clone_size: .; d_call: .; j_call: TRBJ2-3; v_call: TRBV12-5; cdr3_nt: TGTGCTAGTGGTTTGCCCCGGGCCCTCACAGATACGCAGTATTTT; cdr3_aa: CASGLPRALTDTQYF
clone_size: .; d_call: .; j_call: TRBJ1-2; v_call: TRBV6-2/TRBV6-3; cdr3_nt: TGTGCCAGCAGCCAGACGAGTGGCTACACCTTC; cdr3_aa: CASSQTSGYTF
clone_size: few; d_call: TRBD2; j_call: TRBJ2-1; v_call: TRBV29-1; cdr3_nt: TGCAGTCCTAGGGTGGGACTAGCGGGAAATAGCTACAATGAGCAGTTCTTC; cdr3_aa: CSPRVGLAGNSYNEQFF
clone_size: many; d_call: .; j_call: TRBJ2-5; v_call: TRBV5-1; cdr3_nt: TGCGCCAGCAGCTTGGGGACTACCAGAGAGACCCAGTACTTC; cdr3_aa: CASSLGTTRETQYF
clone_size: once; d_call: TRBD2; j_call: TRBJ2-7; v_call: TRBV20-1; cdr3_nt: TGCAGTGCTAGAGATCCCAAGAGCGGGAGGACCTACGAGCAGTACTTC; cdr3_aa: CSARDPKSGRTYEQYF
clone_size: many; d_call: TRBD2; j_call: TRBJ2-7; v_call: TRBV4-3; cdr3_nt: TGCGCCAGCAGCCAAGACTTACCGAGCGGGAGAAGCTACGAGCAGTACTTC; cdr3_aa: CASSQDLPSGRSYEQYF
clone_size: many; d_call: .; j_call: TRBJ2-3; v_call: TRBV5-1; cdr3_nt: TGCGCCAGCAGCTCCTTCTCAGATACGCAGTATTTT; cdr3_aa: CASSSFSDTQYF
clone_size: .; d_call: TRBD1; j_call: TRBJ1-1; v_call: TRBV12-5; cdr3_nt: TGTGCTAGTGGTTTGGCCAGGGGGACTGAAGCTTTCTTT; cdr3_aa: CASGLARGTEAFF
clone_size: few; d_call: .; j_call: TRBJ2-5; v_call: TRBV12-3/TRBV12-4; cdr3_nt: TGTGCCAGCACCCCCGGGGTCACGGTGACACCCCAGTACTTC; cdr3_aa: CASTPGVTVTPQYF
clone_size: .; d_call: TRBD1; j_call: TRBJ2-7; v_call: TRBV6-5; cdr3_nt: TGTGCCAGCAGTAAACGGGACAGGGGCTACGAGCAGTACTTC; cdr3_aa: CASSKRDRGYEQYF
clone_size: once; d_call: .; j_call: TRBJ2-1; v_call: TRBV24-1; cdr3_nt: TGTGCCACCAGAGGGACCGGCGCCAGCTCCTACAATGAGCAGTTCTTC; cdr3_aa: CATRGTGASSYNEQFF
clone_size: few; d_call: TRBD1; j_call: TRBJ1-4; v_call: TRBV5-1; cdr3_nt: TGCGCCAGCAGCGCAAACAGGGGCCCTAATGAAAAACTGTTTTTT; cdr3_aa: CASSANRGPNEKLFF
clone_size: .; d_call: TRBD1; j_call: TRBJ1-5; v_call: TRBV4-1; cdr3_nt: TGCGCCAGCAGCCGGGGGACAGGGCCCAATCAGCCCCAGCATTTT; cdr3_aa: CASSRGTGPNQPQHF
clone_size: .; d_call: TRBD2; j_call: TRBJ2-3; v_call: TRBV27; cdr3_nt: TGTGCCAGCAGTACTCCGGGACTAGCTTCCGATACGCAGTATTTT; cdr3_aa: CASSTPGLASDTQYF
clone_size: few; d_call: TRBD1; j_call: TRBJ2-7; v_call: TRBV15; cdr3_nt: TGTGCCACCAGCGTCAGGACAGGGGGTGGCCAGGAGCAGTACTTC; cdr3_aa: CATSVRTGGGQEQYF
clone_size: many; d_call: TRBD1; j_call: TRBJ2-1; v_call: TRBV7-8; cdr3_nt: TGTGCCTCCTCTGGGGGACAGGCTTTCAATGAGCAGTTCTTC; cdr3_aa: CASSGGQAFNEQFF
clone_size: few; d_call: .; j_call: TRBJ1-5; v_call: TRBV12-3/TRBV12-4; cdr3_nt: TGTGCCAGCACTCACGCGGGCAATCAGCCCCAGCATTTT; cdr3_aa: CASTHAGNQPQHF
clone_size: .; d_call: TRBD1; j_call: TRBJ2-2; v_call: TRBV3-1; cdr3_nt: TGTGCCAGCAGCCACCGACAGGGAAACACCGGGGAGCTGTTTTTT; cdr3_aa: CASSHRQGNTGELFF
clone_size: .; d_call: .; j_call: TRBJ2-2; v_call: TRBV19; cdr3_nt: TGTGCCAGTAGTATAGATGTCTGGCGGGGTGACACCGGGGAGCTGTTTTTT; cdr3_aa: CASSIDVWRGDTGELFF
clone_size: .; d_call: .; j_call: TRBJ2-3; v_call: TRBV15; cdr3_nt: TGTGCCACCAGCAGAGATCCCACTGCACCCACAGATACGCAGTATTTT; cdr3_aa: CATSRDPTAPTDTQYF
clone_size: few; d_call: .; j_call: TRBJ1-1; v_call: TRBV20-1; cdr3_nt: TGCAGTGCCACTCCAGGGCAGGGGCACACTGAAGCTTTCTTT; cdr3_aa: CSATPGQGHTEAFF
clone_size: few; d_call: TRBD1; j_call: TRBJ1-1; v_call: TRBV5-4; cdr3_nt: TGTGCCAGCAGAGACAGGGTCTCGGACACTGAAGCTTTCTTT; cdr3_aa: CASRDRVSDTEAFF
clone_size: .; d_call: .; j_call: TRBJ2-7; v_call: TRBV6-2/TRBV6-3; cdr3_nt: TGTGCCAGCTCGCGTGGCCTCCGGACGTATGAGCAGTACTTC; cdr3_aa: CASSRGLRTYEQYF
clone_size: few; d_call: .; j_call: TRBJ1-1; v_call: TRBV3-1; cdr3_nt: TGTGCCAGCAGCCAGGGGGAGAACACTGAAGCTTTCTTT; cdr3_aa: CASSQGENTEAFF
clone_size: .; d_call: .; j_call: TRBJ2-7; v_call: TRBV7-9; cdr3_nt: TGTGCCAGCAGCTTGGCACTTTGGGACTACGAGCAGTACTTC; cdr3_aa: CASSLALWDYEQYF
clone_size: .; d_call: .; j_call: TRBJ2-3; v_call: TRBV5-1; cdr3_nt: TGCGCCAGCAGCACGACAACCGGCACAGATACGCAGTATTTT; cdr3_aa: CASSTTTGTDTQYF
clone_size: .; d_call: .; j_call: TRBJ1-1; v_call: TRBV6-1; cdr3_nt: TGTGCCAGCAAACCGTATGTCGGCAGAGGGAACACTGAAGCTTTCTTT; cdr3_aa: CASKPYVGRGNTEAFF
clone_size: many; d_call: TRBD2; j_call: TRBJ2-1; v_call: TRBV7-9; cdr3_nt: TGTGCCAGCAGCTTTAGCGGGAGCAATGAGCAGTTCTTC; cdr3_aa: CASSFSGSNEQFF